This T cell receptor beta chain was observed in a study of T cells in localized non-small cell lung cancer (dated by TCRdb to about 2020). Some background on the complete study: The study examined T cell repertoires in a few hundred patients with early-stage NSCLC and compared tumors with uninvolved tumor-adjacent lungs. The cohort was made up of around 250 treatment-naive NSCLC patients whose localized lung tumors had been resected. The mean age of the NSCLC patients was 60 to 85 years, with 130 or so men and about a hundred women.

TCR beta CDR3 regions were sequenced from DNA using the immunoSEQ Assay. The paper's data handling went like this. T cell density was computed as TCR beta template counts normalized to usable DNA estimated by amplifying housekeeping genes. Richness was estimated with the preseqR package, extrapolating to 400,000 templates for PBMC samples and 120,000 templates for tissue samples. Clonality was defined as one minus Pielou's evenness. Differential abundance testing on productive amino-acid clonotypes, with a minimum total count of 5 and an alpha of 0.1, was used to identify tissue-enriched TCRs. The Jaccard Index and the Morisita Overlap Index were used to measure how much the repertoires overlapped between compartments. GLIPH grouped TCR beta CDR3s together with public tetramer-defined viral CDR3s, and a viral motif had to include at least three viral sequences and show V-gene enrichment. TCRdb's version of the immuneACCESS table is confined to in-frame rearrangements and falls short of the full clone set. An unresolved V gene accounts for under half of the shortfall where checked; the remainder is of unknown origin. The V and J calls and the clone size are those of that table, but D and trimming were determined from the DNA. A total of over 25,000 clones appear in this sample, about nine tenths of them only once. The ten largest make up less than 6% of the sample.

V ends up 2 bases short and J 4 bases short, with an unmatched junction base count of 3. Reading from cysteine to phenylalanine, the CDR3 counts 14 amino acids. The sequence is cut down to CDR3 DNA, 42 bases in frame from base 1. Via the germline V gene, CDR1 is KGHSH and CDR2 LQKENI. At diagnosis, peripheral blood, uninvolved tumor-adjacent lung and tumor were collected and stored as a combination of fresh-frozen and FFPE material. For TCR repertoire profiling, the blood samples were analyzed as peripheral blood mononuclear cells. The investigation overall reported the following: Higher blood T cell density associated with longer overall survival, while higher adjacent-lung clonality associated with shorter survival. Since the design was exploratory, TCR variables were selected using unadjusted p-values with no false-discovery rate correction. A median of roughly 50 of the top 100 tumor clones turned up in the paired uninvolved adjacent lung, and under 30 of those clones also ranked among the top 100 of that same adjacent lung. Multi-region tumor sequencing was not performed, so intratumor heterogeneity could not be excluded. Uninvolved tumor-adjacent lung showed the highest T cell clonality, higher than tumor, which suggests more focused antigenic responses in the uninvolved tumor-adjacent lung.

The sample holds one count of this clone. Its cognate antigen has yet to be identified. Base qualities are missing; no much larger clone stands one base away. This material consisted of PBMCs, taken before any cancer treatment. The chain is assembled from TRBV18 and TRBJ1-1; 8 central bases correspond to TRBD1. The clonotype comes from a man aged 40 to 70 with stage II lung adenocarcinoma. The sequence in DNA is TGTGCCAGCTCACCAGCAGGGGGCGGCACTGAAGCTTTCTTT. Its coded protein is CASSPAGGGTEAFF.